The 6 T cell receptor beta chains in this list originate from one sample, sequenced in a study of T cells in localized non-small cell lung cancer. Clones were sequenced by immunoSEQ multiplex PCR, and TCRdb holds only the in-frame ones, with some missing. This sample has 30,000 to 35,000 clones, with 88% found just once. The sequencing used peripheral blood, collected before any cancer treatment. These receptors were taken from a woman aged 35 to 70 with stage I lung adenocarcinoma.

This chain uses TRBV15 with TRBJ2-1; D may match TRBD1 or TRBD2 (7 bases each). Germline loops: CDR1 LNHNV, CDR2 YYDKDF (reference sequence). CDR3 length equals 15 residues. V lost 3 bases and J lost 3, with 12 bases in between. CDR3 sequence: CATSSDRDYYNEQFF. CDR3 bases: TGTGCCACCAGCAGCGACAGGGACTACTACAATGAGCAGTTCTTC.

The chain is built from TRBV5-5 and TRBJ2-3, with a weak D call TRBD1 (5 bases). Between the trimmed V and J ends, which lost 3 bases and 4 bases, there was a span of 15 bases. This CDR3 comprises 15 residues. The germline V gene encodes CDR1 SGHKS and CDR2 YYEKEE (reference sequence). CDR3 residues: CASSSTWGAADTQYF. CDR3 nucleotides: TGTGCCAGCAGCTCTACCTGGGGCGCCGCAGATACGCAGTATTTT.

Here the CDR3 reads CASSPRLAGGGTGELFF. CDR3 sequence (DNA): TGTGCCAGCAGCCCCAGGCTAGCGGGGGGCGGCACCGGGGAGCTGTTTTTT. V gene TRBV4-2 combines with J gene TRBJ2-2, with 11 positions matching TRBD2. CDR1 LGHNA and CDR2 YNFKEQ come from the germline V gene. There are 17 residues in the CDR3. V lost 4 bases, J lost 4 bases, and 8 bases stayed unmatched.

This rearrangement joins TRBV7-6 to TRBJ2-5; TRBD1 matches 8 bases. Germline V lookup: CDR1 SGHVS, CDR2 FNYEAQ. This CDR3 comprises 14 residues. Trimming took 5 bases from V and 4 from J; bases not matched to a gene: 6. CDR3 bases: TGTGCCAGCAGCCGACCAGGGGGCGGAGAGACCCAGTACTTC. Protein product: CASSRPGGGETQYF.

The rearrangement links TRBV7-2 to TRBJ2-1; 11 nucleotides line up with TRBD2. The CDR3 runs to 15 residues. Per germline, CDR1 SGHTA and CDR2 FQGNSA. J was trimmed by 11 bases and V by 5 bases; bases with no gene match: 11. CDR3 in amino acids: CASSTLLAGAVQQFF. CDR3 coding DNA: TGTGCCAGCAGCACCTTACTAGCGGGGGCGGTCCAGCAGTTCTTC.

The J gene is TRBJ1-2, the V gene TRBV5-5; no firm D call. Germline assignment: CDR1 SGHKS and CDR2 YYEKEE (reference sequence). V was clipped by 0 bases and J by 8 bases, with 17 bases between them. The CDR3 extends over 15 amino acids. CDR3 bases: TGTGCCAGCAGCTTGGGATTCGGTTTCGCAGAAGGCTACACCTTC. The encoded protein is CASSLGFGFAEGYTF. The variable domain in full, completed from reference TRBV5-5 and TRBJ1-2, reads DAGVTQSPTHLIKTRGQQVTLRCSPISGHKSVSWYQQVLGQGPQFIFQYYEKEERGRGNFPDRFSARQFPNYSSELNVNALLLGDSALYLCASSLGFGFAEGYTFGSGTRLTVV.